The rows below give T cell receptor beta chains drawn from one sample of a study of blood T cells in healthy people across ages. Each CDR3 protein is one row after TCRdb ran MiXCR on the 5' RACE reads. The table lists 730,000 or so distinct CDR3 sequences, roughly 41% of them singletons. The sequencing input was blood. These receptor sequences come from a woman aged 55-69 years in good health. The CDR3 runs from the conserved cysteine through the conserved F or W. D genes are given only for firm matches. Some rows have no size entry. The others give once, few or many, or a class for an expanded clone.

>TRBV4-3|once|-|TRBJ2-5
CASSQGSGRSAAHEQYF
TGCGCCAGCAGCCAAGGGTCAGGGAGATCTGCTGCCCATGAGCAGTACTTC
>TRBV10-3|few|TRBD2|TRBJ2-1
CAISALAGANEQFF
TGTGCCATCAGTGCGCTAGCGGGGGCCAACGAGCAGTTCTTC
>TRBV5-4|-|TRBD2|TRBJ2-7
CASSGGLAGIYNEQYF
TGTGCCAGCAGCGGGGGACTAGCGGGGATTTACAATGAGCAGTACTTC
>TRBV29-1|many|-|TRBJ2-7
CSVGVTAAEQYF
TGCAGCGTTGGGGTCACGGCGGCCGAGCAGTACTTC
>TRBV3-1|-|TRBD2|TRBJ2-5
CASSHPSSGRANNEQYF
TGTGCCAGCAGCCACCCCTCTAGCGGGAGGGCAAACAATGAGCAGTACTTC
>TRBV2|-|-|TRBJ1-2
CASSDQDTNYGYTF
TGTGCCAGCAGTGACCAGGACACCAACTATGGCTACACCTTC
>TRBV12-3/TRBV12-4|-|TRBD1|TRBJ2-1
CASRPGQGYEQFF
TGTGCCAGCAGGCCCGGACAGGGGTACGAGCAGTTCTTC
>TRBV5-1|-|-|TRBJ1-4
CASSLVSGHGDEKLFF
TGCGCCAGCAGCTTGGTTTCAGGGCACGGGGATGAAAAACTGTTTTTT
>TRBV20-1|few|TRBD2|TRBJ2-1
CSARGYSGRAGLIEQFF
TGCAGTGCTAGAGGTTATAGCGGGAGGGCGGGGCTGATTGAGCAGTTCTTC
>TRBV5-5|few|TRBD1|TRBJ2-3
CASSSRQGVLTDTQYF
TGTGCCAGCAGCTCCCGACAGGGGGTCTTGACAGATACGCAGTATTTT
>TRBV12-3/TRBV12-4|-|-|TRBJ2-7
CAGSRNSYEQYF
TGTGCCGGCAGCCGGAACTCCTACGAGCAGTACTTC
>TRBV12-3/TRBV12-4|few|TRBD1|TRBJ1-5
CASSYGQGAKGDQPQHF
TGTGCCAGCAGCTATGGACAGGGGGCCAAGGGTGATCAGCCCCAGCATTTT
>TRBV6-1|-|TRBD2|TRBJ2-1
CASSVISGGFSSYNEQFF
TGTGCCAGCAGCGTTATTAGCGGGGGCTTCTCCTCCTACAATGAGCAGTTCTTC
>TRBV29-1|-|TRBD1|TRBJ1-5
CSAATGGGQPQHF
TGCAGCGCTGCAACAGGGGGCGGTCAGCCCCAGCATTTT
>TRBV11-1|-|-|TRBJ2-1
CASSVGEFGEQFF
TGTGCCAGCAGCGTCGGCGAGTTCGGTGAGCAGTTCTTC
>TRBV3-1|-|-|TRBJ1-1
CASSPKEGLNTEAFF
TGTGCCAGCAGCCCGAAGGAGGGATTGAACACTGAAGCTTTCTTT
>TRBV6-2/TRBV6-3|once|-|TRBJ2-7
CASTTEGYEQYF
TGTGCCAGCACCACTGAGGGGTACGAGCAGTACTTC
>TRBV5-1|few|-|TRBJ2-3
CASSFWELGDTQYF
TGCGCCAGCAGCTTTTGGGAGTTGGGGGATACGCAGTATTTT
>TRBV3-1|-|-|TRBJ1-1
CASSPTKTRRPLTEAFF
TGTGCCAGCAGCCCCACTAAGACGAGGCGACCGCTAACTGAAGCTTTCTTT
>TRBV4-1|-|-|TRBJ2-5
CASSQEPHGRETQYF
TGCGCCAGCAGCCAAGAGCCCCACGGACGCGAGACCCAGTACTTC
>TRBV4-2|-|-|TRBJ2-1
CASSPGLVVQGYNEQFF
TGTGCCAGCAGCCCCGGACTAGTGGTACAGGGATACAATGAGCAGTTCTTC
>TRBV7-9|-|-|TRBJ1-1
CASSADRYPMNTEAFF
TGTGCCAGCAGCGCCGACCGCTACCCCATGAACACTGAAGCTTTCTTT
>TRBV7-2|once|-|TRBJ2-3
CAQGPAGDADTQYF
TGTGCTCAGGGGCCCGCAGGTGATGCAGATACGCAGTATTTT
>TRBV28|few|-|TRBJ2-2
CASSFRVPPTGELFF
TGTGCCAGCAGTTTCCGGGTCCCCCCCACCGGGGAGCTGTTTTTT
>TRBV3-1|-|-|TRBJ2-4
CASSQVVSIQYF
TGTGCCAGCAGCCAAGTTGTTAGCATTCAGTACTTC
>TRBV7-9|few|-|TRBJ1-5
CASSTSKRVQPQHF
TGTGCCAGCAGCACGTCAAAGAGGGTTCAGCCCCAGCATTTT
>TRBV20-1|-|TRBD1|TRBJ1-2
CSAPGQNYGYTF
TGCAGTGCCCCGGGACAGAACTATGGCTACACCTTC
>TRBV7-3|few|TRBD1|TRBJ2-3
CASSPRQGYTDTQYF
TGTGCCAGCAGCCCCCGACAGGGTTACACAGATACGCAGTATTTT
>TRBV6-5|few|-|TRBJ2-7
CASRAVAESYEQYF
TGTGCCAGCAGGGCAGTGGCTGAATCCTACGAGCAGTACTTC
>TRBV27|-|TRBD1|TRBJ2-4
CASSPNGQGSIQYF
TGTGCCAGCAGTCCCAACGGACAGGGTAGCATTCAGTACTTC
>TRBV24-1|-|-|TRBJ2-2
CATSDQTGTLNTGELFF
TGTGCCACCAGTGATCAAACCGGGACCCTGAACACCGGGGAGCTGTTTTTT
>TRBV10-1|-|TRBD2|TRBJ2-5
CASSDSAGTSGSQETQYF
TGCGCCAGCAGTGACTCCGCTGGGACTAGCGGGAGTCAAGAGACCCAGTACTTC
>TRBV10-3|few|TRBD1|TRBJ1-2
CAISEKQGGQGIGYTF
TGTGCCATCAGTGAGAAACAGGGGGGACAGGGGATTGGCTACACCTTC
>TRBV29-1|-|-|TRBJ1-1
CSAKRDTEAFF
TGCAGCGCTAAAAGGGACACTGAAGCTTTCTTT
>TRBV6-1|few|-|TRBJ2-6
CASSRTGTASGANVLTF
TGTGCCAGCAGCCGAACCGGGACTGCCTCTGGGGCCAACGTCCTGACTTTC
>TRBV2|-|-|TRBJ2-3
CASSEIGQTSTDTQYF
TGTGCCAGCAGTGAAATCGGACAAACTAGCACAGATACGCAGTATTTT
>TRBV20-1|once|-|TRBJ1-2
CSASLTYGYTF
TGCAGTGCTAGTCTAACCTATGGCTACACCTTC
>TRBV29-1|few|-|TRBJ2-7
CSVEPYLDEQYF
TGCAGCGTCGAGCCATATTTGGATGAGCAGTACTTC
>TRBV2|-|TRBD2|TRBJ2-7
CASREALYEQYF
TGTGCCAGCCGGGAGGCCCTCTACGAGCAGTACTTC
>TRBV18|-|-|TRBJ2-7
CASSPPGSNNEQYF
TGTGCCAGCTCACCACCCGGGAGTAATAACGAGCAGTACTTC
>TRBV7-2|few|-|TRBJ1-2
CASSPPGKIYGYTF
TGTGCCAGCAGCCCTCCGGGGAAGATCTATGGCTACACCTTC
>TRBV28|-|-|TRBJ2-6
CASSPAQTPGANVLTF
TGTGCCAGCAGCCCAGCCCAGACCCCTGGGGCCAACGTCCTGACTTTC